The rows below give T cell receptor beta chains drawn from one sample of a study of T cell repertoires in cytomegalovirus infection. These receptors lack a known antigen. TCRdb itself ran the reads through MiXCR, one entry per CDR3 protein. The table has approximately 300,000 distinct CDR3 sequences, 25% to 30% seen once. Sequencing was performed on cultured PBMCs, taken from culture after CMV antigen stimulation. The receptors were sampled from a human donor in good health (CMV status not recorded). Some clones in this sample may be carry-over from other donors' samples. Both conserved end residues are part of each CDR3. A D gene is named only where the DNA matches it firmly. Size values are once, few and many counts, or a class for expanded clones, and some rows have none.

clone size	CDR3 length	V gene	D gene	J gene	CDR3 DNA	CDR3 protein
NA	18	TRBV5-6	TRBD2	TRBJ2-2	TGTGCCAGCAGCTTATCAACTAGCGGGAGGGCCGGCACCGGGGAGCTGTTTTTT	CASSLSTSGRAGTGELFF
once	14	TRBV18	NA	TRBJ2-5	TGTGCCAGCTCACCACCTAAGGGATGGGAGACCCAGTACTTC	CASSPPKGWETQYF
few	13	TRBV7-3	NA	TRBJ2-1	TGTGCCAGCAGCTTAAGCTACTACAATGAGCAGTTCTTC	CASSLSYYNEQFF
NA	15	TRBV28	TRBD1	TRBJ1-4	TGTGCCAGCAGTTTCTCGGGACAGAGTAATGAAAAACTGTTTTTT	CASSFSGQSNEKLFF
NA	14	TRBV20-1	NA	TRBJ1-5	TGCAGTGCCGGGGGAGGGCAGAACAATCAGCCCCAGCATTTT	CSAGGGQNNQPQHF
many	12	TRBV6-1	NA	TRBJ1-1	TGTGCCAGCAGTGAAGGAGGGGGTGAAGCTTTCTTT	CASSEGGGEAFF
NA	16	TRBV12-3/TRBV12-4	TRBD1	TRBJ2-1	TGTGCCAGCAGTTTAGGAGGGACAGGTGGGGGCCATGAGCAGTTCTTC	CASSLGGTGGGHEQFF
NA	17	TRBV7-9	NA	TRBJ1-6	TGTGCCAGCAGCTTAAAATCCACGGGATCCTATAATTCACCCCTCCACTTT	CASSLKSTGSYNSPLHF
few	12	TRBV3-1	NA	TRBJ1-1	TGTGCCAGCAGCCAAGGCGTGGGTGAAGCTTTCTTT	CASSQGVGEAFF
NA	17	TRBV7-6	TRBD1	TRBJ1-1	TGTGCCAGCAGCTTGCCGGGACAGGGGGCATCCGACACTGAAGCTTTCTTT	CASSLPGQGASDTEAFF
many	15	TRBV7-8	TRBD1	TRBJ1-2	TGTGCCAGCACCCAGGACAGGGGAGCTAACTATGGCTACACCTTC	CASTQDRGANYGYTF
few	14	TRBV6-6	NA	TRBJ2-7	TGTGCCAGCGCAAATCGTCAGAGTATCTACGAGCAGTACTTC	CASANRQSIYEQYF
NA	15	TRBV5-4	NA	TRBJ1-2	TGTGCCAGCAGCTTGGCTGGGCCCCGGGGAAGTGGCTACACCTTC	CASSLAGPRGSGYTF
few	14	TRBV27	NA	TRBJ2-7	TGTGCCAGCAGTTTATCGCAGGGTACCTACGAGCAGTACTTC	CASSLSQGTYEQYF
few	15	TRBV11-2	TRBD1	TRBJ1-4	TGTGCCAGCAGCTTCCAGGACAGGGGAGGTGAAAAACTGTTTTTT	CASSFQDRGGEKLFF
few	13	TRBV24-1	NA	TRBJ2-1	TGTGCCACCAGTGACTCGACCCCGGAGGAGCAGTTCTTC	CATSDSTPEEQFF
many	17	TRBV19	NA	TRBJ1-5	TGTGCCAGTTTACAGAAAGGGTCCCACCTAGGCAATCAGCCCCAGCATTTT	CASLQKGSHLGNQPQHF
once	13	TRBV2	NA	TRBJ1-4	TGTGCCAGCAGTTACAGTACCGATGAAAAACTGTTTTTT	CASSYSTDEKLFF
NA	13	TRBV28	NA	TRBJ1-1	TGTGCCAGCACCGGGCCCCGAAACACTGAAGTTTTCTTT	CASTGPRNTEVFF
NA	13	TRBV7-8	NA	TRBJ2-5	TGTGCCAGCAGCAGGCTAGTCGGAGAGACCCAGTACTTC	CASSRLVGETQYF
NA	15	TRBV27	NA	TRBJ2-7	TGTGCCAGCAGTTTATCGAAGACGGGGACCTACGAGCAGTACTTC	CASSLSKTGTYEQYF
once	16	TRBV19	NA	TRBJ2-5	TGTGCCAGTAGTCCCCTGGGGGGCGATTTTACGAAGACCCAGTACTTC	CASSPLGGDFTKTQYF
NA	15	TRBV19	NA	TRBJ1-5	TGTGCCAGTACTACAATACAGGGTTTCGATCAGCCCCAGCATTTT	CASTTIQGFDQPQHF
NA	17	TRBV6-2/TRBV6-3	NA	TRBJ2-1	TGTGCCAGCAACAAGGGCCCCCCACACAGGTTCTACAATGAGCAGTTCTTC	CASNKGPPHRFYNEQFF
NA	15	TRBV10-2	TRBD1	TRBJ1-1	TGCGCCAGCAGTCCCGGGACAGGCTCGAACACTGAAGCTTTCTTT	CASSPGTGSNTEAFF
NA	14	TRBV10-3	NA	TRBJ1-5	TGTGCCATCAGTGTTCAGGGAATCAATCAGCCCCAGCATTTT	CAISVQGINQPQHF
few	17	TRBV27	TRBD2	TRBJ2-3	TGTGCCAGCAGTTTGGCGAGCCTAGCGGGGAACACAGATACGCAGTATTTT	CASSLASLAGNTDTQYF
NA	14	TRBV9	NA	TRBJ2-7	TGTGCCAGCAGCGTAGATGGGAACTCCTACGAGCAGTACTTC	CASSVDGNSYEQYF
few	13	TRBV12-3/TRBV12-4	NA	TRBJ1-2	TGTGCCAGCAGTTTGGAACAACTCTATGGCTACACCTTC	CASSLEQLYGYTF
few	13	TRBV10-3	NA	TRBJ1-5	TGTGCCATCAGCGCAAAAGGGGATCAGCCCCAGCATTTT	CAISAKGDQPQHF
few	13	TRBV12-3/TRBV12-4	NA	TRBJ1-5	TGTGCCAGCAGCGGGACACAGGGTCAGCCCCAGCATTTT	CASSGTQGQPQHF
NA	15	TRBV6-6	TRBD2	TRBJ2-7	TGTGCCAGCAGTTACTCGCCGGGACTAGCTTACGAGCAGTACTTC	CASSYSPGLAYEQYF
NA	13	TRBV5-6	NA	TRBJ1-4	TGTGCCAGCAGTAAAAGCTCGGACGAAAAACTGTTTTTT	CASSKSSDEKLFF
NA	14	TRBV7-2	NA	TRBJ2-3	TGTGCCAGCAGCTTTTTATCTAGCACAGATACGCAGTATTTT	CASSFLSSTDTQYF
many	17	TRBV7-2	NA	TRBJ1-5	TGTGCCAGCAGCTTAGAATGGGCAGGCAATAGCAATCAGCCCCAGCATTTT	CASSLEWAGNSNQPQHF
few	15	TRBV25-1	TRBD1	TRBJ2-2	TGTGCCAGCAGTAAAGAAAGGGGGCTCTCCGGGGAGCTGTTTTTT	CASSKERGLSGELFF
NA	15	TRBV4-1	TRBD2	TRBJ2-7	TGTGCCAGCAGCCAAGCTACTAGCGGGGATTACGAGCAGTACTTC	CASSQATSGDYEQYF
NA	15	TRBV15	NA	TRBJ2-6	TGTGCCACCAGCAGTAACCCCTCTGGGGCCAACGTCCTGACTTTC	CATSSNPSGANVLTF
NA	15	TRBV29-1	NA	TRBJ2-7	TGCAGCGTAGCCACCGGACAGACAATGGTTCCCGAGCAGTACTTC	CSVATGQTMVPEQYF
NA	16	TRBV28	NA	TRBJ1-4	TGTGCCAGCAGTTCAGACGCCTCCGCAATTAATGAAAAACTGTTTTTT	CASSSDASAINEKLFF
many	14	TRBV11-2	NA	TRBJ2-5	TGTGCCAGCAGCTTAGGAATCAGCCAAGAGACCCAGTACTTC	CASSLGISQETQYF
NA	16	TRBV7-2	NA	TRBJ2-3	TGTGCCAGCAGCTTAGTCCCGGGGCGAATGGAAGATACGCAGTATTTT	CASSLVPGRMEDTQYF
NA	17	TRBV7-8	TRBD2	TRBJ2-1	TGTGCCAGCAGCTTACGGTTGAGTCTAGCGGGATTTGGTGAGCAGTTCTTC	CASSLRLSLAGFGEQFF
NA	18	TRBV4-2	TRBD2	TRBJ2-3	TGTGCCAGCAGCCAAGATCGAGGACTAGCGGGAGGTTCAGATACGCAGTATTTT	CASSQDRGLAGGSDTQYF
NA	11	TRBV7-3	NA	TRBJ2-7	TGTGCCAGCAGCCCAGGGGTCGAGCAGTACTTC	CASSPGVEQYF
NA	14	TRBV12-3/TRBV12-4	NA	TRBJ2-7	TGTGCCAGCAGCCCCGGTCCGGAGGCCCACGAGCAGTACTTC	CASSPGPEAHEQYF
many	14	TRBV20-1	TRBD1	TRBJ1-2	TGCAGTGCTGACACTAGACAGGGGAACTATGGCTACACCTTC	CSADTRQGNYGYTF
few	13	TRBV19	TRBD1	TRBJ2-3	TGTGCCAGCTCCGACAGGGGGCGAGATACGCAGTATTTT	CASSDRGRDTQYF